This TCR beta chain originates from a study of cytomegalovirus exposure and HLA in healthy donors. The CDR3 contains 14 residues. V was pared by 4 bases and J by 0 bases, with 11 bases between. The germline CDR1 and CDR2 sequences are SGDLS and YYNGEE. PCR was performed using 60 Vbeta and 13 Jbeta primers. Assay used: immunoSEQ multiplex PCR; TCRdb lists only in-frame clones, some missing. The table for this sample gives around 190,000 clones. The rearrangement links TRBV9 to TRBJ2-7, with D possibly TRBD2 on 6 matching bases. The specimen was PBMCs. This TCR was recovered from a young woman in good health and CMV-seropositive. The CDR3 loop is CASSPYSGSYEQYF. In DNA, the CDR3 is TGTGCCAGCAGCCCATATAGCGGCTCCTACGAGCAGTACTTC.